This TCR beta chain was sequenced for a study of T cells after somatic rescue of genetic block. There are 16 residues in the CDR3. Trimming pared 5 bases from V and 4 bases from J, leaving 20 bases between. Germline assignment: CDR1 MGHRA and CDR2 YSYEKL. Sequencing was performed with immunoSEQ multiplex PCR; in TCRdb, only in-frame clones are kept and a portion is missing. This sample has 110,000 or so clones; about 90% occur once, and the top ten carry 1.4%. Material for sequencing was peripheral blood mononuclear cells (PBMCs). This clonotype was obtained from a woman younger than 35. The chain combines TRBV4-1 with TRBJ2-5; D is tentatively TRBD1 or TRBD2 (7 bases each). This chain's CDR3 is CASSYASPGGGETQYF. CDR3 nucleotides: TGCGCCAGCAGCTACGCTTCGCCAGGGGGGGGAGAGACCCAGTACTTC.